Shown below are 16 T cell receptor beta chains from a single sample sequenced in a study of long-term antiretroviral therapy in people with HIV. An immunoSEQ assay, version v3.0, was performed at survey level. Assay: immunoSEQ multiplex PCR; the TCRdb copy retains only in-frame clones and omits some. The sample includes around 21,000 clones, 81% seen only once; the top ten take about 7.2%. Source: unsorted PBMCs, taken 1.5 years after starting antiretroviral therapy. All receptors come from a man aged 30-40 years with HIV.

The chain's CDR3 is CASSLGGPGETQYF. CDR3 bases: TGCGCCAGCAGCTTGGGAGGGCCGGGGGAGACCCAGTACTTC. The genes are TRBV5-1 and TRBJ2-5; maybe TRBD2 (5 bases). CDR1 SGHRS and CDR2 YFSETQ come from the germline V gene. Trimming stripped 0 bases from V and 5 bases from J, with 11 bases between. This CDR3 contains 14 residues.

J is TRBJ2-1 and V is TRBV27; TRBD2 matches 10 bases. V was pared by 5 bases and J by 2 bases, with 3 bases of the junction left unmatched. The CDR3 runs to 15 residues. CDR1 and CDR2 from the germline V gene are MNHEY and SMNVEV (reference sequence). The CDR3 nucleotides are TGTGCCAGCAGTGTAAGCGGGGGGGCCTACAATGAGCAGTTCTTC. This translates into CASSVSGGAYNEQFF.

The CDR3 nucleotides are TGTGCCAGCAGGTGGACAGGGAAGGCAGATACGCAGTATTTT. Protein sequence: CASRWTGKADTQYF. V usage is TRBV6-6 and J usage is TRBJ2-3; 8 bases match TRBD1. This CDR3 is 14 amino acids long. Germline loops: CDR1 MNHNY, CDR2 SVGAGI (reference sequence). The ends lost 6 bases at V and 4 bases at J; junction bases unmatched: 6.

The chain links TRBV30 to TRBJ2-5, with D perhaps assigned TRBD1 or TRBD2 (5 bases each). The CDR3 has 19 residues. The germline gives CDR1 GTSNPN, CDR2 SVGIG (reference sequence). V dropped 2 bases and J dropped 4 bases, with 29 bases sitting between them. CDR3 in amino acids: CAWSTPGTGKTPWGETQYF. The DNA for the CDR3 is TGTGCCTGGAGTACCCCCGGGACCGGGAAAACGCCCTGGGGAGAGACCCAGTACTTC. Using reference TRBV30 and TRBJ2-5 for the parts outside the CDR3, the full variable domain is SQTIHQWPATLVQPVGSPLSLECTVEGTSNPNLYWYRQAAGRGLQLLFYSVGIGQISSEVPQNLSASRPQDRQFILSSKKLLLSDSGFYLCAWSTPGTGKTPWGETQYFGPGTRLLVL.

CDR3 in amino acids: CSATTYNEQFF. The CDR3 DNA sequence: TGCAGTGCTACTACATACAATGAGCAGTTCTTC. V usage is TRBV20-1 and J usage is TRBJ2-1; D call uncertain. Germline assignment: CDR1 DFQATT and CDR2 SNEGSKA (reference sequence). The V and J ends lost 4 bases and 4 bases respectively, with 5 bases between them. The CDR3 sequence is 11 residues long.

V is TRBV25-1 and J is TRBJ2-3; D call uncertain. This CDR3 region has 14 residues. Germline CDR1 MGHDK, CDR2 SYGVNS. Trimming took off 1 base at V and 5 bases at J, with 10 bases between the two ends. The DNA for the CDR3 is TGTGCCAGCAGTGAATTGGGTGGCCAAGATACGCAGTATTTT. Amino acids: CASSELGGQDTQYF. The whole variable domain, remainder taken from reference TRBV25-1 and TRBJ2-3, is EADIYQTPRYLVIGTGKKITLECSQTMGHDKMYWYQQDPGMELHLIHYSYGVNSTEKGDLSSESTVSRIRTEHFPLTLESARPSHTSQYLCASSELGGQDTQYFGPGTRLTVL.

The chain joins TRBV9 to TRBJ2-7; a weak D match, TRBD2 (5 bases). The CDR3 extends over 14 amino acids. From germline, CDR1 is SGDLS and CDR2 YYNGEE. V was cut by 0 bases and J by 2 bases, with 9 bases left in between. The CDR3 region is CASSVVAEAYEQYF. CDR3 DNA sequence: TGTGCCAGCAGCGTAGTCGCGGAGGCCTACGAGCAGTACTTC.

The V gene is TRBV7-9, the J gene TRBJ2-6; TRBD1 agrees at 12 bases. The CDR3 consists of 17 residues. Germline V lookup: CDR1 SEHNR, CDR2 FQNEAQ (reference sequence). The J segment lost 2 bases and the V segment lost 10 bases, leaving 9 bases of the junction unmatched. The CDR3 protein is CAIAGTGGSPGANVLTF. CDR3 DNA sequence: TGTGCCATTGCCGGGACAGGGGGCTCCCCTGGGGCCAACGTCCTGACTTTC.

The chain is built from TRBV27 and TRBJ2-7; TRBD1 agrees at 7 bases. J gave up 2 bases and V 0 bases, and 10 bases lay outside the gene matches. The CDR3 is 17 residues long. Germline-derived CDR1 and CDR2 are MNHEY and SMNVEV (reference sequence). The CDR3 reads CASSLSFLGQGAYEQYF. The DNA of the CDR3 is TGTGCCAGCAGTTTATCGTTCTTGGGGCAGGGGGCCTACGAGCAGTACTTC.

The chain combines TRBV4-3 with TRBJ2-5; D gene uncertain. This CDR3 is built from 14 residues. V lost 1 base and J lost 5, with 11 bases in between. Germline loops: CDR1 LGHNA, CDR2 YSLEER. The chain's CDR3 is CASSQAGEGETQYF. The CDR3 nucleotides read TGCGCCAGCAGCCAAGCTGGGGAAGGGGAGACCCAGTACTTC.

The rearrangement uses TRBV18 and TRBJ2-7, with 7 bases lining up with TRBD1. The CDR3 sequence is 13 residues long. V trimming: 2 bases; J trimming: 5 bases; junction bases outside the gene matches: 3. Looked up from germline, CDR1 is KGHSH and CDR2 is LQKENI. Here the CDR3 DNA reads TGTGCCAGCTCACCAACAGGGGCCCACGAGCAGTACTTC. Its protein product is CASSPTGAHEQYF.

The chain couples TRBV19 to TRBJ1-5; D gene ambiguous. The CDR3 consists of 14 residues. V shed 10 bases and J shed 2 bases, with 15 bases lying between them. Germline V lookup: CDR1 LNHDA, CDR2 SQIVND (reference sequence). CDR3: CATSRRAGNQPQHF. The CDR3 DNA reads TGTGCCACCTCGAGGCGGGCGGGCAATCAGCCCCAGCATTTT.

The chain couples TRBV18 to TRBJ1-1; D is perhaps TRBD1 (6 bases). The V end lost 3 bases, the J end lost 4 bases, and 21 bases lay between the germline ends. The germline CDR1 and CDR2 sequences are KGHSH and LQKENI. The CDR3 covers 17 residues. The CDR3 DNA follows: TGTGCCAGCTCACCTAATATGGTTTCGGGGGGCGGCACTGAAGCTTTCTTT. It specifies CASSPNMVSGGGTEAFF. Full variable domain (rest looked up from reference TRBV18 and TRBJ1-1): NAGVMQNPRHLVRRRGQEARLRCSPMKGHSHVYWYRQLPEEGLKFMVYLQKENIIDESGMPKERFSAEFPKEGPSILRIQQVVRGDSAAYFCASSPNMVSGGGTEAFFGQGTRLTVV.

As to this clone: Other nucleotide sequences in the sample specify the same CDR3. The V call is TRBV29-1, the J call TRBJ1-1; 11 bases match TRBD1. The CDR3 contains 13 residues. Germline V lookup: CDR1 SQVTM, CDR2 ANQGSEA. V shed 6 bases, J shed 2 bases, and the junction held 2 bases outside the gene matches. CDR3 amino acids: CSVDRGRNTEAFF. The CDR3 DNA reads as TGCAGCGTGGACAGGGGGCGAAACACTGAAGCTTTCTTT.

V and J are TRBV9 and TRBJ1-6, with a tentative D call TRBD1 (5 bases). Germline lookup yields CDR1 SGDLS and CDR2 YYNGEE. There are 15 residues in the CDR3. V lost 2 bases to trimming and J lost 2 bases, with 8 bases between them. In nucleotides, the CDR3 is TGTGCCAGCAGCGTCCGGGACGCCTATAATTCACCCCTCCACTTT. It is translated as CASSVRDAYNSPLHF.

The V call is TRBV5-5, the J call TRBJ2-3; 7 bases are a match to TRBD1. The CDR3 extends over 14 amino acids. Germline CDR1 is SGHKS and CDR2 is YYEKEE (reference sequence). With 2 bases clipped from V and 3 bases from J, the junction kept 3 bases outside the gene matches. The CDR3 region is CASSLGTVTDTQYF. CDR3 coding DNA: TGTGCCAGCAGCTTAGGGACAGTTACAGATACGCAGTATTTT.